The 20 T cell receptor beta chains reported below all come from one sample, sequenced in a study of Graves' ophthalmopathy and Graves' hyperthyroidism. Amplified TCR beta CDR3 regions were obtained using RNA transcripts as template. HTBI-primed RT-PCR formed the first round, and a multiplex PCR formed the second. Via MiXCR, TCRdb re-called the multiplex PCR reads, giving one row per CDR3 protein. The sample gives 200,000 to 300,000 distinct CDR3 sequences, around 42% of which show up once; roughly 45% is in the top ten. The sequenced material came from peripheral blood. Source of these receptors: an adult man with Graves' ophthalmopathy.

This clonotype turned up a few times. The rearrangement links TRBV14 to TRBJ1-2; tentative D call: TRBD1 (6 bases). Per the germline V gene, CDR1 is SGHDN and CDR2 is FVKESK. The CDR3 sequence is 15 residues long. The V end lost 0 bases, the J end lost 3 bases, and 11 bases lay between the germline ends. The CDR3 reads CASSQEGTGYYGYTF. The DNA of the CDR3 is TGTGCCAGCAGCCAAGAGGGAACAGGGTACTATGGCTACACCTTC.

This chain joins TRBV5-1 and TRBJ2-7; TRBD2 agrees at 7 bases. V lost 0 bases to trimming and J lost 2 bases; unmatched junction nucleotides: 2. The germline V gene has CDR1 SGHRS and CDR2 YFSETQ. The CDR3 has 14 amino acids. Written as DNA, the CDR3 is TGCGCCAGCAGCTTGGGGGGGACTACCTACGAGCAGTACTTC. Protein: CASSLGGTTYEQYF.

This rearrangement joins TRBV7-8 to TRBJ1-1; TRBD1 agrees at 11 bases. This CDR3 region has 17 residues. Trimming removed 1 base from V and 1 base from J; junction bases left unmatched: 5. Germline values: CDR1 SGHVS, CDR2 FQNEAQ. The CDR3 region has the DNA TGTGCCAGCAGCTTAGGGACAGGGGGCAAGGGGAACACTGAAGCTTTCTTT. It encodes CASSLGTGGKGNTEAFF.

The J gene is TRBJ1-2, the V gene TRBV2; 10 nucleotides match TRBD1. This CDR3 spans 15 amino acids. V lost 4 bases to trimming and J lost 4 bases; unmatched junction nucleotides: 6. Germline values: CDR1 SNHLY, CDR2 FYNNEI. The CDR3 region has the DNA TGTGCCAGCAGTGTCCGGACAGGGGGTTTCTATGGCTACACCTTC. This translates into CASSVRTGGFYGYTF.

This chain links TRBV19 with TRBJ2-2; D remains unclear. This CDR3 is built from 13 residues. Germline lookup yields CDR1 LNHDA and CDR2 SQIVND (reference sequence). V lost 7 bases and J 0 bases, leaving 6 bases between the germline ends. The DNA for the CDR3 is TGTGCCAGTATGTGGCCGAACACCGGGGAGCTGTTTTTT. Translation: CASMWPNTGELFF.

This chain links TRBV19 with TRBJ2-2; TRBD2 is a possible D gene (5 bases). Germline CDR1 and CDR2: LNHDA and SQIVND (reference sequence). V was shortened by 3 bases and J by 8 bases, with 13 bases between the two germline ends. The CDR3 runs 14 residues. Written as DNA, the CDR3 is TGTGCCAGTAGTATTGTGCGGCGAGGGGGGGAGCTGTTTTTT. As protein: CASSIVRRGGELFF.

The chain joins TRBV4-1 to TRBJ2-2, with D unclear. CDR3 length equals 14 residues. V was cut by 2 bases and J by 3 bases, with 7 bases left in between. Germline CDR1 and CDR2: MGHRA and YSYEKL. The CDR3 spells CASSQLVHTGELFF. CDR3 sequence (DNA): TGCGCCAGCAGCCAACTAGTCCACACCGGGGAGCTGTTTTTT.

Many counts were recorded for this clonotype. The genes are TRBV10-3 and TRBJ1-6; D uncertain. The germline V gene encodes CDR1 ENHRY and CDR2 SYGVKD. The CDR3 length is 12 residues. V was clipped by 3 bases and J by 7 bases, with 4 bases between them. CDR3: CAISDPNSPLHF. CDR3 coding DNA: TGTGCCATCAGTGATCCCAATTCACCCCTCCACTTT.

The chain combines TRBV29-1 with TRBJ1-4; 8 bases agree with TRBD1. Trimming cost V 1 base and J 8 bases; bases outside gene matches: 9. Germline-derived CDR1 and CDR2 are SQVTM and ANQGSEA. The CDR3 loop spans 15 amino acids. CDR3 residues: CSVEGGQGAAEKLFF. Here the CDR3 DNA reads TGCAGCGTTGAAGGGGGCCAGGGGGCAGCGGAAAAACTGTTTTTT.

The chain has TRBV7-8 and TRBJ2-7; 8 bases map to TRBD1. Germline CDR1 reads SGHVS; CDR2 reads FQNEAQ. CDR3 length: 16 amino acids. V shed 4 bases, J shed 2 bases, and the junction held 10 bases outside the gene matches. Here the CDR3 reads CASSSLNRQGTYEQYF. The CDR3 nucleotides are TGTGCCAGCAGCTCCCTAAATCGACAGGGGACCTACGAGCAGTACTTC.

Remarks on this clonotype: A much larger clone lies one base from this, so it may be a read error. V is TRBV2 and J is TRBJ2-6; tentative D call: TRBD1 (5 bases). Germline V gives CDR1 SNHLY, CDR2 FYNNEI. The CDR3 covers 15 residues. The CDR3 region is CASSEQGTGANALTF. CDR3 nucleotides: TGTGCCAGCAGTGAACAGGGCACTGGGGCCAACGCCCTGACTTTC. The complete variable domain, with remaining parts taken from reference TRBV2 and TRBJ2-6, reads EPEVTQTPSHQVTQMGQEVILRCVPISNHLYFYWYRQILGQKVEFLVSFYNNEISEKSEIFDDQFSVERPDGSNFTLKIRSTKLEDSAMYFCASSEQGTGANALTFGAGSRLTVL.

As concerns this clonotype: This clone may be a read error of a much larger clone one base away. The chain employs TRBV24-1 and TRBJ2-7; perhaps D is TRBD1 or TRBD2 (5 bases each). Judging by the DNA end, TRBJ2-1 fits better; the J call may be wrong. Germline CDR1 KGHDR, CDR2 SFDVKD. The CDR3 runs to 12 residues. DNA of the CDR3: TGTGCCACCAGTGAGTGGGGGTACGAGCAGTTCTTC. This gives the protein CATSEWGYEQFF.

The chain employs TRBV2 and TRBJ2-5; D might be TRBD2 (6 bases). The CDR3 totals 12 residues. Trimming left V 8 bases short and J 7 bases short, with 14 bases between. Germline values: CDR1 SNHLY, CDR2 FYNNEI. The CDR3 region has the DNA TGTGCCAGCCGTCAGGGAGGTGGGACCCAGTACTTC. Protein sequence: CASRQGGGTQYF. Complete variable domain (other parts from reference TRBV2 and TRBJ2-5): EPEVTQTPSHQVTQMGQEVILRCVPISNHLYFYWYRQILGQKVEFLVSFYNNEISEKSEIFDDQFSVERPDGSNFTLKIRSTKLEDSAMYFCASRQGGGTQYFGPGTRLLVL.

This clonotype was found a few times. The CDR3 DNA is TGTGCCAGCAGCTCGGGACTAGCGGATATTAAGACCGGGGAGCTGTTTTTT. Encoded protein: CASSSGLADIKTGELFF. The chain uses TRBV7-9 and TRBJ2-2; TRBD2 agrees at 11 bases. The CDR3 is 17 amino acids. Looked up from germline, CDR1 is SEHNR and CDR2 is FQNEAQ (reference sequence). Trimming at V came to 4 bases and at J to 5 bases, leaving 9 bases not matched to a gene.

This clonotype was seen at least ten times. The chain is built from TRBV29-1 and TRBJ1-1; D gene uncertain. This CDR3 comprises 10 residues. With 5 bases removed from V and 10 bases from J, the gap between germline ends came to 11 bases. From germline, CDR1 is SQVTM and CDR2 ANQGSEA. This chain's CDR3 is CSVLIGPAFF. In nucleotides, the CDR3 is TGCAGCGTTTTGATCGGGCCAGCTTTCTTT. Looking up the rest from reference TRBV29-1 and TRBJ1-1 gives the full variable domain: SAVISQKPSRDICQRGTSLTIQCQVDSQVTMMFWYRQQPGQSLTLIATANQGSEATYESGFVIDKFPISRPNLTFSTLTVSNMSPEDSSIYLCSVLIGPAFFGQGTRLTVV.

This clonotype was seen at least ten times. The rearrangement uses TRBV7-9 and TRBJ2-5; 8 nucleotides line up with TRBD1. J was trimmed by 5 bases and V by 5 bases; bases with no gene match: 7. Germline V gives CDR1 SEHNR, CDR2 FQNEAQ (reference sequence). This CDR3 has 14 residues. The CDR3 DNA is TGTGCCAGCAGCCAGGACAGGGTACAGGAGACCCAGTACTTC. It codes for CASSQDRVQETQYF.

Turning to this clonotype: The junction shows a germline mismatch at one end, possibly a read error. The chain carries TRBV4-1 and TRBJ2-7; D gene unclear. Germline assignment: CDR1 MGHRA and CDR2 YSYEKL. This CDR3 has 15 residues. The CDR3 DNA follows: TGTGCCAGCAGCCCGTCCATGGTGTCCGCCTACGAGCAGTACTTC. It encodes CASSPSMVSAYEQYF.

A remark on this clonotype: A much more abundant neighbour one base away suggests this may be a read error. V and J are TRBV2 and TRBJ1-1, with 7 bases identical to TRBD1. The CDR3 totals 13 residues. The V gene end was trimmed by 6 bases and the J gene end by 3 bases; junction bases not matched to a gene: 4. In germline, CDR1 is SNHLY, CDR2 FYNNEI. The CDR3 loop is CASRPQGDTEAFF. The CDR3, as DNA: TGTGCCAGCAGGCCGCAGGGGGACACTGAAGCTTTCTTT.

This sequence joins TRBV6-1 and TRBJ1-3; D gene uncertain. The CDR3 sequence is 12 residues long. The germline gives CDR1 MNHNS, CDR2 SASEGT. V shed 6 bases and J shed 4 bases, with 7 bases lying between them. This chain's CDR3 is CASRAAGNTIYF. As DNA, the CDR3 is TGTGCCAGCAGGGCAGCCGGAAACACCATATATTTT.

To note about this clonotype: One end of the junction varies from germline; a read error may be responsible. This chain connects TRBV5-1 to TRBJ2-7; D may match TRBD1 or TRBD2 (5 bases each). Germline values: CDR1 SGHRS, CDR2 YFSETQ. The CDR3 length is 13 residues. CDR3 sequence reads: CASSTGTAYGQYF. CDR3 bases: TGCGCCAGCAGCACCGGGACCGCCTACGGGCAGTACTTC. Full variable domain (rest looked up from reference TRBV5-1 and TRBJ2-7): KAGVTQTPRYLIKTRGQQVTLSCSPISGHRSVSWYQQTPGQGLQFLFEYFSETQRNKGNFPGRFSGRQFSNSRSEMNVSTLELGDSALYLCASSTGTAYGQYFGPGTRLTVT.